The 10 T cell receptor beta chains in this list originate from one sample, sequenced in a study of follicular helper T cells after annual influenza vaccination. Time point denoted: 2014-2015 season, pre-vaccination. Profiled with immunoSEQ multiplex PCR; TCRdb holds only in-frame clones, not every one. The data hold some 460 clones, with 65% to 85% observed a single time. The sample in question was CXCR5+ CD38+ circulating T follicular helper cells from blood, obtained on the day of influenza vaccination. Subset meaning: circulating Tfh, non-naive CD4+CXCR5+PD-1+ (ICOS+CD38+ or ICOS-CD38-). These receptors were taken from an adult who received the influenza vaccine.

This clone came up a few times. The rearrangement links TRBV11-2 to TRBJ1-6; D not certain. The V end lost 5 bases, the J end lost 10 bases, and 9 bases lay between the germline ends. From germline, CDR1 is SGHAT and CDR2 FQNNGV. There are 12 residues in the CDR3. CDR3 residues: CASSRRESPLHF. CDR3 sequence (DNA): TGTGCCAGCAGCCGAAGGGAATCACCCCTCCACTTT.

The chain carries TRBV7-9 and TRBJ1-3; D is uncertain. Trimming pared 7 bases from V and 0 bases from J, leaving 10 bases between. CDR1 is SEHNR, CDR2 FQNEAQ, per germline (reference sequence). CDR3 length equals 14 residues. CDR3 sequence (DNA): TGTGCCAGCAACGTTGGATCCTCTGGAAACACCATATATTTT. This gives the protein CASNVGSSGNTIYF.

The CDR3 DNA sequence: TGTGCCAGCAGTTTAGGTACTAGTATGCCTGAGACCCAGTACTTC. Amino acids: CASSLGTSMPETQYF. The V and J genes are TRBV28 and TRBJ2-5, with D perhaps TRBD2 (5 bases). Germline values: CDR1 MDHEN, CDR2 SYDVKM. This CDR3 has 15 amino acids. V was cut by 2 bases and J by 5 bases, with 15 bases left in between.

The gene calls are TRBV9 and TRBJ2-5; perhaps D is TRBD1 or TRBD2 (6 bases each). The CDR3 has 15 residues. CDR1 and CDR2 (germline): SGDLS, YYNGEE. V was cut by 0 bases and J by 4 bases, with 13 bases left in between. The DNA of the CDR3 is TGTGCCAGCAGCGTAGGAGGGGGGCAGGGAGAGACCCAGTACTTC. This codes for CASSVGGGQGETQYF.

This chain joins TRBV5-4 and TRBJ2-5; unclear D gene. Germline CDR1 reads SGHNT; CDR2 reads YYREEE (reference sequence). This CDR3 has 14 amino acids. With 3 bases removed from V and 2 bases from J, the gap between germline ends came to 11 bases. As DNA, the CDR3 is TGTGCCAGCAGCTCGGGCTTCAGTCAAGAGACCCAGTACTTC. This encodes CASSSGFSQETQYF. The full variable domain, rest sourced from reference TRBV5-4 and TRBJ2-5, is ETGVTQSPTHLIKTRGQQVTLRCSSQSGHNTVSWYQQALGQGPQFIFQYYREEENGRGNFPPRFSGLQFPNYSSELNVNALELDDSALYLCASSSGFSQETQYFGPGTRLLVL.

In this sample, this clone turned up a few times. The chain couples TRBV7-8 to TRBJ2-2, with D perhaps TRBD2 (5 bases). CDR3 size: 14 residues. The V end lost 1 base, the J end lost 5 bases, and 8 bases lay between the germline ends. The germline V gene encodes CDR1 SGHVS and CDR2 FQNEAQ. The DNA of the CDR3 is TGTGCCAGCAGCTTAGTGTCGGGGACCGGGGAGCTGTTTTTT. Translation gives CASSLVSGTGELFF.

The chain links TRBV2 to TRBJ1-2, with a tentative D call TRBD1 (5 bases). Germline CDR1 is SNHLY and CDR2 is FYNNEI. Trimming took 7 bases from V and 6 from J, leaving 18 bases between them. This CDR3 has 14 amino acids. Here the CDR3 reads CASNLARELDGYTF. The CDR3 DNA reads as TGTGCCAGCAACCTCGCCAGGGAGTTGGATGGCTACACCTTC.

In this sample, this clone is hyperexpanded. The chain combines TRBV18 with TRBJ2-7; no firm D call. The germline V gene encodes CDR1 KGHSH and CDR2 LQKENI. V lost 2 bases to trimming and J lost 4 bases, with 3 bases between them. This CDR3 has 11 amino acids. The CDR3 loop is CASSPEYEQYF. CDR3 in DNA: TGTGCCAGCTCACCAGAGTACGAGCAGTACTTC.

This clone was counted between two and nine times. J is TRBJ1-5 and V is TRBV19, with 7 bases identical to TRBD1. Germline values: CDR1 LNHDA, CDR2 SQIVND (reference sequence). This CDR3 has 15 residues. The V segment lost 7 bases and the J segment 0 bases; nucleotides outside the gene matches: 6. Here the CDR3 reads CASKEGGYSNQPQHF. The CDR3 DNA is TGTGCCAGTAAAGAAGGGGGCTATAGCAATCAGCCCCAGCATTTT.

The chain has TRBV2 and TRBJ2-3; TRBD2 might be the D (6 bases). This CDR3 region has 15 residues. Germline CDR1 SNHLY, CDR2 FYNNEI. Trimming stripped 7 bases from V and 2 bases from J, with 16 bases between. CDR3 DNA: TGTGCCAGCATCCTTGGGGCGGGAACCACAGATACGCAGTATTTT. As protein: CASILGAGTTDTQYF.